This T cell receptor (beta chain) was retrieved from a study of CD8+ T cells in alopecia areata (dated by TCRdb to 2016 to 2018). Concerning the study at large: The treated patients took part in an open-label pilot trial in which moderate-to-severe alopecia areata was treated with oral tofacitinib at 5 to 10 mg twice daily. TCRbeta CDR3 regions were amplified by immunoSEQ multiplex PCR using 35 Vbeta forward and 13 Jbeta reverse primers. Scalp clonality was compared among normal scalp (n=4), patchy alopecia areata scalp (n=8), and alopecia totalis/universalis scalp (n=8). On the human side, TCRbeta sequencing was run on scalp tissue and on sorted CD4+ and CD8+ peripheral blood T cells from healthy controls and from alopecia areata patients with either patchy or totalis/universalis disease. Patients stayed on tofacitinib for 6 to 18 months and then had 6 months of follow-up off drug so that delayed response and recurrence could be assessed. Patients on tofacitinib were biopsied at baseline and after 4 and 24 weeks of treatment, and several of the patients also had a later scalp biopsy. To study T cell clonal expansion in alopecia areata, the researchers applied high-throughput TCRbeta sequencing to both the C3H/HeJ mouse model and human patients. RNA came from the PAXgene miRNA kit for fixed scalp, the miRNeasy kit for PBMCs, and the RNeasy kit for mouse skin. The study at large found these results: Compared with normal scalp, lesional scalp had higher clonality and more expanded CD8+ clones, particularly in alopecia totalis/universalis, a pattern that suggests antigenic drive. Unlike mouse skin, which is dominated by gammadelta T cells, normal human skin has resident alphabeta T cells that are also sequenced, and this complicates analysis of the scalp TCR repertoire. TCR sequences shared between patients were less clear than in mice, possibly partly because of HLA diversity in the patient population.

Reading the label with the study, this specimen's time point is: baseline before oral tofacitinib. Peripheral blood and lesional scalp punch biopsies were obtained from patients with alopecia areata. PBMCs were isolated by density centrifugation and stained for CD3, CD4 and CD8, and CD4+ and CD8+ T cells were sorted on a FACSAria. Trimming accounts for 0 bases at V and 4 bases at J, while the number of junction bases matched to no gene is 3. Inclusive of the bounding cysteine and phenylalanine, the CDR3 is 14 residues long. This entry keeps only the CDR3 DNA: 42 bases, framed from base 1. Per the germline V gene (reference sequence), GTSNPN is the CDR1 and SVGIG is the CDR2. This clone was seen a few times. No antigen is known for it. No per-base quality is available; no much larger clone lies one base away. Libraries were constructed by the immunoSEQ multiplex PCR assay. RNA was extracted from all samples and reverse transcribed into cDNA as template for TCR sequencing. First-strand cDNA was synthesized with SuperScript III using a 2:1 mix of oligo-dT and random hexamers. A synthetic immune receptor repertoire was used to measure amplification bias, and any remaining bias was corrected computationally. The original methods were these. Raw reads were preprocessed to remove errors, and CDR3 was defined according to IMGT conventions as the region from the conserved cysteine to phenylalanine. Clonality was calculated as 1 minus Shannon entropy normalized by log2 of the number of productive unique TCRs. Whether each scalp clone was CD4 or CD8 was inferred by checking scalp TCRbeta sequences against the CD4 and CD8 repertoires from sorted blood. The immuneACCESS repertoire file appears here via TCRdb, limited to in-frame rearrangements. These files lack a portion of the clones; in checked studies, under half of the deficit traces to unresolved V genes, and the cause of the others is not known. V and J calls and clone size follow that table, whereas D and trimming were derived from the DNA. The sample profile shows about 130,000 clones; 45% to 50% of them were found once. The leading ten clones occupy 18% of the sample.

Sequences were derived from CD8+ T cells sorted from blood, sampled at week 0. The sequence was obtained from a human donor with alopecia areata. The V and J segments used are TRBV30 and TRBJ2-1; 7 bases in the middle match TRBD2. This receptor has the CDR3 CAWSVQGGYNEQFF. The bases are TGTGCCTGGAGTGTTCAGGGAGGGTACAATGAGCAGTTCTTC.